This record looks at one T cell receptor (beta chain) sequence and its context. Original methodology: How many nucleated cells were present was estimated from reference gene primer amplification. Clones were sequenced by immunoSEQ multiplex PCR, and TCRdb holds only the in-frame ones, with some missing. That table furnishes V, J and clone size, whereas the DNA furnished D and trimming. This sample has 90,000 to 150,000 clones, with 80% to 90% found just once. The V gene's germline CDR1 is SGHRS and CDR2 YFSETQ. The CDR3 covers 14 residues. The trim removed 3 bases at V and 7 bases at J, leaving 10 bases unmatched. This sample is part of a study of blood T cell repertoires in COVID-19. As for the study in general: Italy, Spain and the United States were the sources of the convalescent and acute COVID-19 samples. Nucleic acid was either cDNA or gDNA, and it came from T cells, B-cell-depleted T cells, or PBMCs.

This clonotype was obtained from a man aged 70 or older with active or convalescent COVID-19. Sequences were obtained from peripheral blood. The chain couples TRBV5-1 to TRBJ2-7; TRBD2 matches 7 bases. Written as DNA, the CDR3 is TGCGCCAGCAGCTCCGGGACTACTCTTTTTGAGCAGTACTTC. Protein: CASSSGTTLFEQYF.